Listed here are 10 T cell receptor beta chains from one sample, sequenced in a study of beta chain features in type 1 diabetes (dated by TCRdb to 2016 to 2018). Overall results and qualifications from the work: Type 1 diabetes patients showed a moderate but significant shortening of TCRB CDR3 length in all four CD4+ subsets.

Their recognized antigens are unknown. Libraries were constructed by the immunoSEQ multiplex PCR assay. All of the isolated RNA was reverse transcribed with the High Capacity cDNA Reverse Transcription Kit, so expressed TCRB transcripts were sequenced. TCRdb re-hosts the immuneACCESS table, in-frame sequences only. Its copies lack some clones; in the studies checked, an unresolved V gene accounts for under half of them, and the cause for the rest is not known. The sample table holds 150,000 to 190,000 clones, of which around a tenth were seen once. The ten largest account for more than 0.45% of the sample. The sample comprised central memory CD4+ T cells from blood. These receptors were obtained from a man aged 25 to 45 with type 1 diabetes.

This clone was detected a few times. The V call is TRBV7-9, the J call TRBJ1-5, with D possibly TRBD1 on 6 matching bases. The CDR3 is 16 amino acids. Germline V CDR1 and CDR2: SEHNR, FQNEAQ (reference sequence). The germline V and J ends were trimmed by 5 bases and 2 bases, with 16 bases remaining between them. The CDR3 nucleotides are TGTGCCAGCAGCAGAGGGGGGGAGCTGGGCAATCAGCCCCAGCATTTT. Encoded protein: CASSRGGELGNQPQHF.

A few counts support this clone. The chain is built from TRBV5-1 and TRBJ1-5; TRBD1 matches 10 bases. The V and J ends lost 4 bases and 4 bases, in that order; junction bases with no gene match: 5. CDR1 is SGHRS and CDR2 is YFSETQ in the germline V gene. The CDR3 has 15 residues. CDR3 residues: CASSEGTGVNQPQHF. The CDR3 region has the DNA TGCGCCAGCAGCGAGGGGACAGGGGTAAATCAGCCCCAGCATTTT.

This clone was counted between two and nine times. This chain joins TRBV18 and TRBJ1-1; D is uncertain. Germline CDR1 is KGHSH and CDR2 is LQKENI. The CDR3 sequence is 13 residues long. The germline V and J ends were trimmed by 6 bases and 7 bases, with 15 bases remaining between them. The CDR3 coding sequence is TGTGCCAGCTCTGGGCGATCGGAAGGTGAAGCTTTCTTT. It codes for CASSGRSEGEAFF.

This clone was observed a handful of times. The rearrangement uses TRBV5-1 and TRBJ2-3; maybe TRBD1 (6 bases). The CDR3 length is 14 residues. Germline V lookup: CDR1 SGHRS, CDR2 YFSETQ. Trimming shortened V by 5 bases and J by 2 bases, and 12 bases separated the two germline ends. The CDR3 DNA reads as TGCGCCAGCAGACCACAGGGATCCACAGATACGCAGTATTTT. It encodes CASRPQGSTDTQYF.

This clone appeared a few times. The V gene is TRBV2, the J gene TRBJ1-4; TRBD1 is a possible D gene (5 bases). The germline V gene encodes CDR1 SNHLY and CDR2 FYNNEI. Trimming shortened V by 5 bases and J by 4 bases, and 11 bases separated the two germline ends. The CDR3 spans 14 residues. The CDR3 loop reads CASSLDTGNEKLFF. Written as DNA, the CDR3 is TGTGCCAGCAGTTTGGACACTGGTAATGAAAAACTGTTTTTT.

This clone has more than one count but fewer than ten. The rearrangement joins TRBV5-4 to TRBJ2-2; D is possibly TRBD2 (6 bases). Trimming pared 4 bases from V and 0 bases from J, leaving 16 bases between. The CDR3 covers 17 residues. Germline V gives CDR1 SGHNT, CDR2 YYREEE (reference sequence). For the CDR3, the DNA is TGTGCCAGCAGCCACGAAGGAGGGCGGGCGAACACCGGGGAGCTGTTTTTT. Protein sequence: CASSHEGGRANTGELFF.

This clone was counted only a few times. The gene calls are TRBV18 and TRBJ1-2, with D tentatively TRBD1 (5 bases). Germline V CDR1 and CDR2: KGHSH, LQKENI. V was shortened by 1 base and J by 3 bases, with 18 bases between the two germline ends. The length of the CDR3 is 17 residues. CDR3 DNA sequence: TGTGCCAGCTCACCACTGTTCCAGGGAAGAAAATACTATGGCTACACCTTC. Translated: CASSPLFQGRKYYGYTF.

V and J are TRBV30 and TRBJ1-2; tentative D call: TRBD1 (6 bases). CDR3 length: 14 amino acids. Germline CDR1 reads GTSNPN; CDR2 reads SVGIG (reference sequence). V was shortened by 8 bases and J by 4 bases, with 20 bases between the two germline ends. For the CDR3, the DNA is TGTGCCGGGACGGGGGGGCAGGGGAGCTATGGCTACACCTTC. Translating it yields CAGTGGQGSYGYTF.

As DNA, the CDR3 is TGTGCCAGTAGGGAATCAGGGTTAAACTCCGCTTTCTTT. This translates into CASRESGLNSAFF. The chain has TRBV19 and TRBJ1-1; tentative D call: TRBD1 (5 bases). V gave up 6 bases and J gave up 11 bases, with 19 bases separating them. This CDR3 has 13 amino acids. Germline CDR1 is LNHDA and CDR2 is SQIVND (reference sequence).

The chain links TRBV4-2 to TRBJ2-6; no reliable D call. Germline V gene data show CDR1 as LGHNA and CDR2 as YNFKEQ. CDR3 length: 16 amino acids. Trimming removed 4 bases from V and 0 bases from J, with 10 bases in between. The DNA for the CDR3 is TGTGCCAGCAGCCCCGCCCGGTCCTCTGGGGCCAACGTCCTGACTTTC. This sequence encodes CASSPARSSGANVLTF.